The 28 T cell receptor beta chains below come from one sample, sequenced in a study of blood T cell repertoires in COVID-19. Data came from immunoSEQ multiplex PCR; TCRdb stores just in-frame clones and leaves some out. The data contain under 350,000 clones, 90% of them seen just once; the ten biggest clones take up 2.6%. The sample taken for sequencing was PBMCs or T cells enriched from blood (not recorded which). These receptors originate from a man aged 55-75 years who had recovered from COVID-19.

This clone occurred once. The chain has TRBV5-6 and TRBJ2-7; TRBD1 matches at 8 bases. From germline, CDR1 is SGHDT and CDR2 YYEEEE. The CDR3 consists of 15 residues. Germline trimming cut 3 bases from V and 4 bases from J; bases unmatched to any gene: 9. This CDR3 reads CASSWDRPGVYEQYF. CDR3 sequence (DNA): TGTGCCAGCAGCTGGGACAGGCCGGGGGTATACGAGCAGTACTTC.

A remark on this clone: The junction and the germline gene differ at one end; a read error may be behind it. The chain links TRBV7-7 to TRBJ2-5; TRBD2 agrees at 11 bases. The CDR3 spans 14 residues. The germline V gene encodes CDR1 SSHAT and CDR2 FNYEAQ (reference sequence). DNA of the CDR3: TGTGCTAGCAGCTCCCGGACTAGCGGGGAGACCCAGTACTTC. Residues: CASSSRTSGETQYF.

This rearrangement joins TRBV5-1 to TRBJ1-2; D uncertain. There are 15 residues in the CDR3. The V end lost 0 bases, the J end lost 4 bases, and 13 bases lay between the germline ends. Germline lookup yields CDR1 SGHRS and CDR2 YFSETQ. CDR3 sequence reads: CASSLGHVDPYGYTF. As DNA, the CDR3 is TGCGCCAGCAGCTTGGGACATGTAGATCCCTATGGCTACACCTTC.

This chain links TRBV11-2 with TRBJ1-1; D gene unclear. Trimming left V 4 bases short and J 11 bases short, with 14 bases between. The CDR3 has 12 amino acids. The germline gives CDR1 SGHAT, CDR2 FQNNGV. CDR3 region: CASSSLKSRAFF. CDR3 bases: TGTGCCAGCAGCTCCCTCAAATCCCGGGCTTTCTTT.

This clone was seen a few times. V and J are TRBV6-2 or TRBV6-3 and TRBJ1-5; TRBD1 agrees at 7 bases. This CDR3 is built from 15 residues. Unmatched junction bases numbered 8, after V lost 5 bases and J lost 4 bases. The germline CDR1 and CDR2 sequences are MNHEY and SVGEGT. The CDR3 reads CASSRRDSLNQPQHF. CDR3 in DNA: TGTGCCAGCAGTCGAAGGGACAGCTTGAATCAGCCCCAGCATTTT.

In nucleotides, the CDR3 is TGCGCCAGCAGCTTTGGGGCCCTAGCGGGAGAGTTAGAGACCCAGTACTTC. Encoded protein: CASSFGALAGELETQYF. This chain connects TRBV5-1 to TRBJ2-5; 10 positions agree with TRBD2. V lost 2 bases, J lost 4 bases, and 11 bases stayed unmatched. Per the germline V gene, CDR1 is SGHRS and CDR2 is YFSETQ. The CDR3 is 17 amino acids. Variable domain in full (rest from reference TRBV5-1 and TRBJ2-5): KAGVTQTPRYLIKTRGQQVTLSCSPISGHRSVSWYQQTPGQGLQFLFEYFSETQRNKGNFPGRFSGRQFSNSRSEMNVSTLELGDSALYLCASSFGALAGELETQYFGPGTRLLVL.

This clone has only a few counts. CDR3 sequence: CASSQEAAPGSRNQPQHF. The CDR3 region has the DNA TGTGCCAGCAGCCAAGAGGCCGCGCCGGGGTCCCGAAATCAGCCCCAGCATTTT. V and J are TRBV4-2 and TRBJ1-5; D call uncertain. Trimming cost V 0 bases and J 4 bases, with 19 bases left between them. The V gene's germline CDR1 is LGHNA and CDR2 YNFKEQ. This CDR3 contains 18 residues.

The chain is built from TRBV5-6 and TRBJ1-2, with no clear D. Trimming left V 1 base short and J 1 base short, with 11 bases between. Germline CDR1 is SGHDT and CDR2 is YYEEEE. CDR3 length: 15 residues. CDR3 region: CASSLRPSYNYGYTF. The CDR3 region has the DNA TGTGCCAGCAGCTTGCGTCCGTCCTATAACTATGGCTACACCTTC.

CDR3 nucleotides: TGTGCCAGTAGTATTTCTACAGATACGCAGTATTTT. As protein: CASSISTDTQYF. This chain joins TRBV19 and TRBJ2-3, with D hard to call. Germline V gene lookup returns CDR1 LNHDA and CDR2 SQIVND (reference sequence). The length of the CDR3 is 12 residues. The V end lost 3 bases, the J end lost 3 bases, and 4 bases lay between the germline ends.

This clone was counted a single time. This chain uses TRBV6-2 or TRBV6-3 with TRBJ2-3; 9 bases line up with TRBD2. The ends lost 0 bases at V and 5 bases at J; junction bases unmatched: 9. The germline V gene encodes CDR1 MNHEY and CDR2 SVGEGT. CDR3 size: 17 residues. CDR3 in DNA: TGTGCCAGCAGTTACTCATTCAGCGGGGGGCCCCGAGATACGCAGTATTTT. As protein: CASSYSFSGGPRDTQYF.

V is TRBV7-3 and J is TRBJ2-7; D remains unclear. The CDR3 runs 15 residues. Per germline, CDR1 SGHTA and CDR2 FQGTGA. Deletions cut 0 bases from V and 4 bases from J, with 13 bases between. In DNA form, the CDR3 reads TGTGCCAGCAGCTTAACGGCGGCAGAGGAGTACGAGCAGTACTTC. Translation: CASSLTAAEEYEQYF.

V usage is TRBV11-1 and J usage is TRBJ2-3, with 7 bases that match TRBD2. The germline CDR1 and CDR2 sequences are SGHAT and FQDESV (reference sequence). With V trimmed by 2 bases and J by 0 bases, 2 bases remained unmatched. This CDR3 is built from 15 residues. This CDR3 reads CASSLRRESTDTQYF. Here the CDR3 DNA reads TGTGCCAGCAGCTTAAGGCGGGAGAGCACAGATACGCAGTATTTT.

This clone was found once. This sequence joins TRBV20-1 and TRBJ2-7; TRBD2 matches 8 bases. There are 11 residues in the CDR3. The ends lost 7 bases at V and 3 bases at J; junction bases unmatched: 2. Germline-derived CDR1 and CDR2 are DFQATT and SNEGSKA (reference sequence). DNA for the CDR3: TGCAGTGTAGCGGGAAGCTACGAGCAGTACTTC. As protein: CSVAGSYEQYF.

This clone was counted a few times. J is TRBJ1-6 and V is TRBV5-1; 10 nucleotides agree with TRBD1. CDR1 is SGHRS, CDR2 YFSETQ, per germline. This CDR3 is 15 amino acids long. J gave up 8 bases and V 4 bases, and 6 bases lay outside the gene matches. CDR3 DNA: TGCGCCAGCAGCCGGTCCGGGACAGGGGATTCACCCCTCCACTTT. Encoded protein: CASSRSGTGDSPLHF.

As for this clone: This specimen includes other DNA sequences encoding the same CDR3. V usage is TRBV11-2 and J usage is TRBJ2-2; maybe TRBD1 (5 bases). Trimming shortened V by 5 bases and J by 5 bases, and 9 bases separated the two germline ends. Germline V gene sequence: CDR1 SGHAT, CDR2 FQNNGV. This CDR3 comprises 13 residues. The CDR3 reads CASSPRVTGELFF. The CDR3 DNA reads as TGTGCCAGCAGCCCCAGGGTGACCGGGGAGCTGTTTTTT.

The table lists this clone with a few counts. The chain couples TRBV5-1 to TRBJ1-5; 11 bases are shared with TRBD1. J gave up 2 bases and V 4 bases, and 8 bases lay outside the gene matches. The V gene's germline CDR1 is SGHRS and CDR2 YFSETQ. The CDR3 is made up of 17 amino acids. CDR3 loop: CASSPGQGAFGNQPQHF. The DNA for the CDR3 is TGCGCCAGCAGCCCCGGACAGGGGGCTTTTGGCAATCAGCCCCAGCATTTT.

This chain links TRBV30 with TRBJ2-7; perhaps TRBD1 as D (5 bases). The V gene's germline CDR1 is GTSNPN and CDR2 SVGIG (reference sequence). This CDR3 region has 14 residues. V shed 2 bases and J shed 4 bases, with 15 bases lying between them. The CDR3 coding sequence is TGTGCCTGGAGTCCTCGTTTAAGGGGTTACGAGCAGTACTTC. Translating it yields CAWSPRLRGYEQYF.

The V and J genes are TRBV5-5 and TRBJ2-2; D possibly corresponds to TRBD1 (5 bases). V gave up 0 bases and J gave up 1 base, with 19 bases separating them. The CDR3 covers 19 residues. The germline CDR1 and CDR2 sequences are SGHKS and YYEKEE (reference sequence). The CDR3 loop reads CASSLDDEAGLMNTGELFF. In DNA, the CDR3 is TGTGCCAGCAGCTTGGATGATGAGGCAGGGCTTATGAACACCGGGGAGCTGTTTTTT. The full variable domain, with the rest looked up from reference TRBV5-5 and TRBJ2-2, is DAGVTQSPTHLIKTRGQQVTLRCSPISGHKSVSWYQQVLGQGPQFIFQYYEKEERGRGNFPDRFSARQFPNYSSELNVNALLLGDSALYLCASSLDDEAGLMNTGELFFGEGSRLTVL.

V is TRBV6-5 and J is TRBJ1-2; D not certain. Deletions cut 4 bases from V and 4 bases from J, with 19 bases between. The CDR3 has 16 residues. The V gene's germline CDR1 is MNHEY and CDR2 SVGAGI. DNA for the CDR3: TGTGCCAGCAGTTCCCCTCTAGTGTCCTCGGGCTATGGCTACACCTTC. Protein sequence: CASSSPLVSSGYGYTF.

V and J are TRBV4-1 and TRBJ2-5, with TRBD1 as a possible D gene (6 bases). Per germline, CDR1 MGHRA and CDR2 YSYEKL. This CDR3 contains 14 residues. V was clipped by 6 bases and J by 1 base, with 12 bases between them. As DNA, the CDR3 is TGCGCCAGCAGGGCCGGACAGTCCCAAGAGACCCAGTACTTC. It yields the protein CASRAGQSQETQYF.

This chain uses TRBV15 with TRBJ1-5; D is unclear. Trimming left V 5 bases short and J 7 bases short, with 9 bases between. The CDR3 is made up of 12 amino acids. Germline V lookup: CDR1 LNHNV, CDR2 YYDKDF (reference sequence). As DNA, the CDR3 is TGTGCCACCAGCGCCTGGAGCCAGCCCCAGCATTTT. Residues: CATSAWSQPQHF.

CDR3 nucleotide sequence: TGTGCCAGCAGCCTGGGACTAGCTGTGGAACCTTACGAGCAGTACTTC. Translating it yields CASSLGLAVEPYEQYF. This chain connects TRBV13 to TRBJ2-7, with 9 bases lining up with TRBD2. The ends lost 5 bases at V and 4 bases at J; junction bases unmatched: 12. This CDR3 is built from 16 residues. The germline gives CDR1 PRHDT, CDR2 FYEKMQ (reference sequence).

The chain employs TRBV10-1 and TRBJ1-2; D not certain. The CDR3 has 15 amino acids. Germline CDR1 reads WNHNN; CDR2 reads SYGVQD (reference sequence). CDR3 protein: CVRLTFVDPNYGYTF. The DNA for the CDR3 is TGCGTCCGCCTTACCTTCGTAGATCCTAACTATGGCTACACCTTC.

A few counts support this clone. The CDR3 loop reads CASKGVETQYF. The CDR3 bases are TGTGCCAGCAAGGGGGTCGAGACCCAGTACTTC. The chain uses TRBV27 and TRBJ2-5; D perhaps matches TRBD1 (6 bases). CDR3 size: 11 residues. Germline V gene sequence: CDR1 MNHEY, CDR2 SMNVEV (reference sequence). The V end was cut by 7 bases, the J end by 5 bases, with 8 bases between.

The chain uses TRBV19 and TRBJ1-6; D not resolved. Trimming removed 3 bases from V and 0 bases from J, with 12 bases in between. The CDR3 sequence is 17 residues long. The germline CDR1 and CDR2 sequences are LNHDA and SQIVND (reference sequence). The CDR3 reads CASSISNWSSYNSPLHF. The CDR3 nucleotides are TGTGCCAGTAGTATCTCGAACTGGAGCTCCTATAATTCACCCCTCCACTTT.

This clone has just one count. V and J are TRBV11-2 and TRBJ2-3; 9 bases align to TRBD2. Germline assignment: CDR1 SGHAT and CDR2 FQNNGV. The CDR3 has 12 residues. V lost 5 bases and J lost 14; bases outside the gene matches: 8. The CDR3 spells CASSLLGTSPYF. DNA of the CDR3: TGTGCCAGCAGCCTACTGGGGACTAGCCCGTATTTT.

The chain carries TRBV24-1 and TRBJ2-2; 8 bases are a match to TRBD1. V shed 5 bases, J shed 4 bases, and the junction held 8 bases outside the gene matches. In germline, CDR1 is KGHDR, CDR2 SFDVKD. The CDR3 consists of 16 residues. As DNA, the CDR3 is TGTGCCACCAGTGTCTCTGGACAGGGCATCACCGGGGAGCTGTTTTTT. Translating gives CATSVSGQGITGELFF.

This clone came up a few times. This rearrangement joins TRBV4-1 to TRBJ1-2, with D perhaps TRBD1 (5 bases). CDR1 MGHRA and CDR2 YSYEKL come from the germline V gene. Trimming stripped 2 bases from V and 8 bases from J, with 21 bases between. CDR3 length equals 16 residues. CDR3 DNA: TGCGCCAGCAGCCAAAGGGCGTGGCAGACAGATACAGGCTACACCTTC. It codes for CASSQRAWQTDTGYTF.